This T cell receptor beta chain was observed in a study of T cells in Graves' hyperthyroidism and ophthalmopathy. The germline gives CDR1 MNHEY, CDR2 SVGAGI. This CDR3 is 15 amino acids long. The ends lost 0 bases at V and 8 bases at J; junction bases unmatched: 4. Researchers amplified the TCR beta CDR3 regions from RNA transcripts. First-round RT-PCR targeting the TCR CDR3 was performed with the HTBI primer set. Each CDR3 protein is one row after TCRdb ran MiXCR on the multiplex PCR reads. The sample carries 530,000 or so distinct CDR3 sequences, approximately 25% recorded once. Exclusion of a patient resulted from uncontrolled infection, other autoimmune disease, pregnancy or lactation. The diagnostic basis comprised clinical symptoms, serum thyroxine and TRAb, thyroid ultrasound and orbital computed tomography. This clonotype was found many times.

The chain combines TRBV6-5 with TRBJ1-6; 7 nucleotides agree with TRBD1. Input material: blood. This TCR was recovered from a woman in her 30s with Graves' ophthalmopathy. CDR3 in amino acids: CASSYSRQGDSPLHF. CDR3 coding DNA: TGTGCCAGCAGTTACTCGAGACAGGGAGATTCACCCCTCCACTTT.